This note documents a single TCR beta chain sequence. This entry belongs to a study of control samples from healthy donors and cancer patients. Here immunoSEQ multiplex PCR was the method, and the copy in TCRdb shows in-frame clones only, minus some. The table lists around 180,000 clones, 80% to 95% of them singletons, with 2% in the top ten. CDR3 length: 16 amino acids. Trimming removed 0 bases from V and 6 bases from J, with 16 bases in between. CDR1 is MGHRA and CDR2 is YSYEKL in the germline V gene. The J gene is TRBJ2-3, the V gene TRBV4-1; D unclear. Sequencing used blood. This receptor was identified in a middle-aged woman in good health. The CDR3 spells CASSQDLVYGLDTQYF. The CDR3 coding sequence is TGCGCCAGCAGCCAAGATTTAGTATACGGCCTGGATACGCAGTATTTT.